The clone carrying this T cell receptor beta chain was seen many times. There were TCR beta CDR3 regions amplified from RNA transcripts. The HTBI primer set was used in a first-round RT-PCR of the TCR CDR3. TCRdb re-analysed the multiplex PCR reads in MiXCR, keeping a single row per CDR3 protein. The table has 500,000 to 650,000 distinct CDR3 sequences, more than 14% seen once. The data were taken from a study of T cells in Graves' hyperthyroidism and ophthalmopathy. J was trimmed by 4 bases and V by 6 bases; bases with no gene match: 16. This CDR3 contains 19 residues. Germline V gene sequence: CDR1 MDHEN, CDR2 SYDVKM. Ophthalmopathy cases met thresholds of Clinical Activity Score at least 3, NOSPECS grade at least 4 and duration under 3 months.

This chain links TRBV28 with TRBJ2-1, with 12 bases aligning to TRBD2. This receptor was identified in a woman in her 50s with Graves' ophthalmopathy. The sequenced sample consisted of blood. This chain's CDR3 is CASREIFIWTSGTYNEQFF. The CDR3 DNA reads as TGTGCCAGCAGGGAGATTTTTATTTGGACTAGCGGGACTTACAATGAGCAGTTCTTC.